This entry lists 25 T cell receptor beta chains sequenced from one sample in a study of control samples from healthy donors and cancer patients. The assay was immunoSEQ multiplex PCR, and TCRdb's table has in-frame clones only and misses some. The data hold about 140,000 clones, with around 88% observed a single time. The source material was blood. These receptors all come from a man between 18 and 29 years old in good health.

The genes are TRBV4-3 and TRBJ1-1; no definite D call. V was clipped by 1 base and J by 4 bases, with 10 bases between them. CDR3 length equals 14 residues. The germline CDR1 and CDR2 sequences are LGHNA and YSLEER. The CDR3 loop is CASSQGVSGTEAFF. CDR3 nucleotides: TGCGCCAGCAGCCAAGGGGTTTCGGGCACTGAAGCTTTCTTT.

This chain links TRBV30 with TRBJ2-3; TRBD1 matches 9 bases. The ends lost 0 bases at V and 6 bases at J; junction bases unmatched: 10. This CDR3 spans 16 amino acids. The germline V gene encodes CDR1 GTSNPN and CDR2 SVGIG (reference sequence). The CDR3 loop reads CAWSVGRDRALDTQYF. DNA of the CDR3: TGTGCCTGGAGTGTAGGGCGGGACAGGGCTTTGGATACGCAGTATTTT.

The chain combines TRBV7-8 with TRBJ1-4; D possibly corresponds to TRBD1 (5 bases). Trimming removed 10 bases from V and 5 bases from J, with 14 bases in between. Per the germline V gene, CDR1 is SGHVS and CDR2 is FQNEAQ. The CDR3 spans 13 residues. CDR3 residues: CATRAGLNEKLFF. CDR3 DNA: TGTGCCACCAGGGCCGGATTAAATGAAAAACTGTTTTTT.

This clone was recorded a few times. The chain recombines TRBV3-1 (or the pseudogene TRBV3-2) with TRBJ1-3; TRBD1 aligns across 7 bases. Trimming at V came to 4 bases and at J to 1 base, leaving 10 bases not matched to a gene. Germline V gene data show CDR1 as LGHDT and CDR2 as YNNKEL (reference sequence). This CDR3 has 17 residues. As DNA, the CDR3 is TGTGCCAGCAGCCTCGCGACAGGGTCAATATCTGGAAACACCATATATTTT. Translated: CASSLATGSISGNTIYF.

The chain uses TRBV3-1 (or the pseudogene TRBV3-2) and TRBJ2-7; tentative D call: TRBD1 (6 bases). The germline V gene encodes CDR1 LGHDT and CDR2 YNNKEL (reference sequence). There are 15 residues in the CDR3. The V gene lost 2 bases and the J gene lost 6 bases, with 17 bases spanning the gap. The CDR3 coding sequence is TGTGCCAGCAGCCAAACGTTGGTGGGGGCGGCCGAGCAGTACTTC. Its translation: CASSQTLVGAAEQYF.

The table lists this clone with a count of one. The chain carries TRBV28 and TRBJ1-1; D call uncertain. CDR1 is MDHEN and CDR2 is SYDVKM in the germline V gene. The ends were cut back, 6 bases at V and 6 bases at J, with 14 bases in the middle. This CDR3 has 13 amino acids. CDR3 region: CASSPPIGPEAFF. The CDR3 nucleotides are TGTGCCAGCAGCCCACCAATTGGCCCTGAAGCTTTCTTT.

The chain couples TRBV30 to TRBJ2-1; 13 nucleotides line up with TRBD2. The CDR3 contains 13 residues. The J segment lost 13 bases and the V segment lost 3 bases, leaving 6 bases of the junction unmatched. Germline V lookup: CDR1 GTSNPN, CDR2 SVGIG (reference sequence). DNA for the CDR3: TGTGCCTGGAGACTAGCGGGGGGGGTAGTTCAGTTCTTC. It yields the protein CAWRLAGGVVQFF. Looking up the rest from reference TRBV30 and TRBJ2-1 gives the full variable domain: SQTIHQWPATLVQPVGSPLSLECTVEGTSNPNLYWYRQAAGRGLQLLFYSVGIGQISSEVPQNLSASRPQDRQFILSSKKLLLSDSGFYLCAWRLAGGVVQFFGPGTRLTVL.

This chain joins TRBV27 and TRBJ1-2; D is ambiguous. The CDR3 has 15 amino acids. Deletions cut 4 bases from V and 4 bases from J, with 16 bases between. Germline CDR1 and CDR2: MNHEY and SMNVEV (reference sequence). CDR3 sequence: CASSSSRPLPYGYTF. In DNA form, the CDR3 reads TGTGCCAGCAGTTCCAGTAGGCCGCTACCCTATGGCTACACCTTC.

The CDR3 DNA is TGTGCCAGCAGCCAAGATAAGCGGGGGGGGAATACGCAGTATTTT. Protein: CASSQDKRGGNTQYF. The chain uses TRBV3-1 (or the pseudogene TRBV3-2) and TRBJ2-3; 10 nucleotides line up with TRBD2. V gave up 0 bases and J gave up 7 bases; unmatched junction bases: 4. The CDR3 sequence is 15 residues long. Germline V gives CDR1 LGHDT, CDR2 YNNKEL (reference sequence).

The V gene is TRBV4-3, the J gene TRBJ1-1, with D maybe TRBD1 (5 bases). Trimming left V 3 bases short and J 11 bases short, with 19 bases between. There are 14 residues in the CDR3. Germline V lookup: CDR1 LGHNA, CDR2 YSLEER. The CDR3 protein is CASSHYRTGGRAFF. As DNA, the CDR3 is TGCGCCAGCAGCCATTACAGGACCGGGGGTCGGGCTTTCTTT.

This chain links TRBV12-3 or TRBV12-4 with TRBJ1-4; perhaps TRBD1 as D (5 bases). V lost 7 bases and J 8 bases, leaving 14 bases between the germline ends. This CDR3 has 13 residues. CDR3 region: CASTPGRDEKLFF. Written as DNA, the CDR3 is TGTGCCAGCACCCCGGGACGAGACGAAAAACTGTTTTTT.

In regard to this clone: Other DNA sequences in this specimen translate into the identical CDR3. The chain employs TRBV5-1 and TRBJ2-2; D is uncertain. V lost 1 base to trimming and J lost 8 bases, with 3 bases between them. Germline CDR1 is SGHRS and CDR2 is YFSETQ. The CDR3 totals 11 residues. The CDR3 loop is CASSLSGELFF. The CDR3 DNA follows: TGCGCCAGCAGCTTGAGTGGGGAGCTGTTTTTT.

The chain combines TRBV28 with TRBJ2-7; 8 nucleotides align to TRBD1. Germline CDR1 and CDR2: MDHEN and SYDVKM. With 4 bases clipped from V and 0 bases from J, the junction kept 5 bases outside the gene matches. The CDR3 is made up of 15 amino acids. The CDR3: CASSSPTGDSYEQYF. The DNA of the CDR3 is TGTGCCAGCAGTTCCCCGACAGGGGACTCCTACGAGCAGTACTTC.

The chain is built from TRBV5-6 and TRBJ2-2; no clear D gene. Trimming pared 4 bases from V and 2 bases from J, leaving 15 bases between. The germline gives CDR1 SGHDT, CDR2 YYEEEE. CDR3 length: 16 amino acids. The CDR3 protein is CASSVVGQPNTGELFF. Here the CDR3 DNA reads TGTGCCAGCAGCGTTGTCGGGCAGCCTAACACCGGGGAGCTGTTTTTT.

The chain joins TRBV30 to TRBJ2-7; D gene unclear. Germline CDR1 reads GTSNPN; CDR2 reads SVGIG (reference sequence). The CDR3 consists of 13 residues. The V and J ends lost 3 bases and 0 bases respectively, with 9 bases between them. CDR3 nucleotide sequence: TGTGCCTGGAGAGGGTTAAGCTCCTACGAGCAGTACTTC. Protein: CAWRGLSSYEQYF.

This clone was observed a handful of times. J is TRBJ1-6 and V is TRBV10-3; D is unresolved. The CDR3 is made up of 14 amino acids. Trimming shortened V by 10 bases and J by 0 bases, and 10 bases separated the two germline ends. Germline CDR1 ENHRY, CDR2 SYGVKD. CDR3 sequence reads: CATRESSYNSPLHF. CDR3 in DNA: TGTGCCACCCGGGAGAGCTCCTATAATTCACCCCTCCACTTT.

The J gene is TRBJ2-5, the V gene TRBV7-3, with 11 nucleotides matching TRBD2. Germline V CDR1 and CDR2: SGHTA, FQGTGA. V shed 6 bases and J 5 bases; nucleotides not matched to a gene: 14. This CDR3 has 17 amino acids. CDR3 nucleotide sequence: TGTGCCAGCAGGGGGACCCATAGCGGGGGGGCCGCGGAGACCCAGTACTTC. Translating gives CASRGTHSGGAAETQYF.

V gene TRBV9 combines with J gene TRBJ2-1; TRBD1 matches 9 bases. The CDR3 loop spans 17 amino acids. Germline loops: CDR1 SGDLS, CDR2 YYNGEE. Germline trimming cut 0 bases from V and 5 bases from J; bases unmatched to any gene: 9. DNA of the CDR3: TGTGCCAGCAGCGTAGGGGGTTGGACAGGGGCGGACAATGAGCAGTTCTTC. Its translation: CASSVGGWTGADNEQFF.

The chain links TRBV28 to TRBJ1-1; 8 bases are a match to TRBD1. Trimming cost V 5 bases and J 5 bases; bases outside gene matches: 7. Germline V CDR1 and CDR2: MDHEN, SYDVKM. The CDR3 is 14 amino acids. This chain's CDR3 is CASSAQGARTEAFF. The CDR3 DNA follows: TGTGCCAGCAGTGCCCAGGGGGCGCGGACTGAAGCTTTCTTT.

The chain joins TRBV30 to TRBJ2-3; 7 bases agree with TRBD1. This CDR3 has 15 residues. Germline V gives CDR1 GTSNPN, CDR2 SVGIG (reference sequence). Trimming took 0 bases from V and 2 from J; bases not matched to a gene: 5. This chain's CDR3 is CAWSVGTVPTDTQYF. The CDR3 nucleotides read TGTGCCTGGAGTGTTGGGACAGTTCCCACAGATACGCAGTATTTT. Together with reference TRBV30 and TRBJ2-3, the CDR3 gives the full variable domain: SQTIHQWPATLVQPVGSPLSLECTVEGTSNPNLYWYRQAAGRGLQLLFYSVGIGQISSEVPQNLSASRPQDRQFILSSKKLLLSDSGFYLCAWSVGTVPTDTQYFGPGTRLTVL.

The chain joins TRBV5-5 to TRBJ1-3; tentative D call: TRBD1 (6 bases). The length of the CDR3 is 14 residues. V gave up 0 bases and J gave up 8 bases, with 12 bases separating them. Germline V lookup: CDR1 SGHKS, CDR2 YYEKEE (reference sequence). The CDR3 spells CASSLGRGLDTIYF. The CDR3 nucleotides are TGTGCCAGCAGCTTGGGCAGGGGTTTGGACACCATATATTTT.

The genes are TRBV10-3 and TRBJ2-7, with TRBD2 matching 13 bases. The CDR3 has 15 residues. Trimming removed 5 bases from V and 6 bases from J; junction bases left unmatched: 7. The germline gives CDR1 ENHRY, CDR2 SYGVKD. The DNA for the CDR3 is TGTGCCATCAGTATCGGACTAGCGGGGGTTGCCGAGCAGTACTTC. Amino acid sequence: CAISIGLAGVAEQYF.

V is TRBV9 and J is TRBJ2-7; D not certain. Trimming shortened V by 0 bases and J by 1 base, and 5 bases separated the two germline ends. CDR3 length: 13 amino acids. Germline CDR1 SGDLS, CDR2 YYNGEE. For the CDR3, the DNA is TGTGCCAGCAGCGTAGGCGGATCCTACGAGCAGTACTTC. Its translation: CASSVGGSYEQYF.

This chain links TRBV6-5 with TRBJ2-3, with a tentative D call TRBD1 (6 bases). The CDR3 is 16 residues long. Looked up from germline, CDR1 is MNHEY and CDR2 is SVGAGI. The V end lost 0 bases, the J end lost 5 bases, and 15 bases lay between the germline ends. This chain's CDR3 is CASSYSWQGRRDTQYF. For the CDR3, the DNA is TGTGCCAGCAGTTACTCATGGCAGGGGCGACGAGATACGCAGTATTTT.

For the CDR3, the DNA is TGTGCCAGCAGCCATTATGCGGGGGGTGGTGGGGCGCAGTATTTT. Amino acids: CASSHYAGGGGAQYF. The chain is built from TRBV3-1 (or the pseudogene TRBV3-2) and TRBJ2-3; 8 bases fit TRBD2. The CDR3 is 15 amino acids. J lost 10 bases, V lost 3 bases, and 12 bases had no gene match. The germline V gene encodes CDR1 LGHDT and CDR2 YNNKEL (reference sequence).